The 25 T cell receptor beta chains given below trace back to one sample, sequenced in a study of control samples from healthy donors and cancer patients. Some clones are missing from TCRdb's copy, which holds only in-frame ones; the method was immunoSEQ multiplex PCR. This sample carries about 50,000 clones, almost 90% of them seen once, and the ten largest clones take almost 40%. The sequencing input was PBMCs. These receptors came from a man in his forties or fifties with head and neck cancer.

The chain joins TRBV7-2 to TRBJ1-6; D may be TRBD1 (6 bases). This CDR3 is 16 amino acids long. CDR1 SGHTA and CDR2 FQGNSA come from the germline V gene. Trimming left V 6 bases short and J 0 bases short, with 12 bases between. In DNA, the CDR3 is TGTGCCAGCAGTCAGGGGCTAAGCTCCTATAATTCACCCCTCCACTTT. Translation: CASSQGLSSYNSPLHF.

The genes are TRBV28 and TRBJ1-2; 10 nucleotides line up with TRBD1. This CDR3 contains 15 residues. V gave up 5 bases and J gave up 5 bases; unmatched junction bases: 8. Looked up from germline, CDR1 is MDHEN and CDR2 is SYDVKM. This chain's CDR3 is CASSDRDRGGYGYTF. CDR3 DNA sequence: TGTGCCAGCAGTGACCGGGACAGGGGAGGGTATGGCTACACCTTC.

The chain employs TRBV7-2 and TRBJ1-6; weak D call: TRBD1 (5 bases). Germline V gives CDR1 SGHTA, CDR2 FQGNSA. The CDR3 loop spans 14 amino acids. V lost 2 bases and J lost 9, with 11 bases in between. CDR3 residues: CASSLPGAPSPLHF. CDR3 bases: TGTGCCAGCAGCTTACCCGGGGCACCTTCACCCCTCCACTTT.

The chain is built from TRBV12-5 and TRBJ2-7; D unclear. Trimming took off 1 base at V and 1 base at J, with 5 bases between the two ends. CDR1 and CDR2 (germline): LGHNT, FRNRAP. The CDR3 has 13 amino acids. The chain's CDR3 is CASGLAPSYEQYF. The CDR3 DNA reads as TGTGCTAGTGGTTTGGCACCGTCCTACGAGCAGTACTTC.

This clone was detected only once. The chain is built from TRBV19 and TRBJ2-2, with D possibly matching TRBD1 (6 bases). Germline V CDR1 and CDR2: LNHDA, SQIVND (reference sequence). The CDR3 covers 15 residues. The V and J ends lost 5 bases and 4 bases respectively, with 14 bases between them. CDR3 sequence reads: CASSPQGPATGELFF. CDR3 sequence (DNA): TGTGCCAGTAGTCCACAGGGACCTGCCACCGGGGAGCTGTTTTTT.

V and J are TRBV14 and TRBJ2-3, with D perhaps matching TRBD2 (5 bases). V lost 0 bases and J 9 bases, leaving 7 bases between the germline ends. From germline, CDR1 is SGHDN and CDR2 FVKESK. The CDR3 loop spans 12 amino acids. The CDR3 sequence: CASSQESGTQYF. CDR3 bases: TGTGCCAGCAGCCAAGAGAGCGGCACGCAGTATTTT. Variable domain in full (rest from reference TRBV14 and TRBJ2-3): EAGVTQFPSHSVIEKGQTVTLRCDPISGHDNLYWYRRVMGKEIKFLLHFVKESKQDESGMPNNRFLAERTGGTYSTLKVQPAELEDSGVYFCASSQESGTQYFGPGTRLTVL.

The V gene is TRBV27, the J gene TRBJ1-6; 10 bases are shared with TRBD1. This CDR3 has 14 residues. CDR1 and CDR2 (germline): MNHEY, SMNVEV (reference sequence). The V gene end was trimmed by 8 bases and the J gene end by 9 bases; junction bases not matched to a gene: 7. CDR3 sequence reads: CASQRTGGGSPLHF. The CDR3 bases are TGTGCCAGCCAAAGGACAGGGGGTGGTTCACCCCTCCACTTT.

This chain connects TRBV29-1 to TRBJ2-7; possibly TRBD1 for D (5 bases). The CDR3 sequence is 13 residues long. Germline V gene lookup returns CDR1 SQVTM and CDR2 ANQGSEA. V was cut by 7 bases and J by 6 bases, with 19 bases left in between. The CDR3 DNA sequence: TGCAGCGCTGGCCACAGGAGCCTACCCGAGCAGTACTTC. It codes for CSAGHRSLPEQYF.

The chain has TRBV6-5 and TRBJ1-1; 7 positions agree with TRBD1. The ends lost 2 bases at V and 4 bases at J; junction bases unmatched: 7. In germline, CDR1 is MNHEY, CDR2 SVGAGI. CDR3 size: 15 residues. The CDR3 nucleotides read TGTGCCAGCAGTTACGACAGGGCGTATGGCACTGAAGCTTTCTTT. It is translated as CASSYDRAYGTEAFF.

This clone was counted a single time. The chain combines TRBV12-1 with TRBJ1-1. TRBV12-1 has pseudogene status. This CDR3 has 15 residues. DNA of the CDR3: TGTGCCAGCAGCTCCCAGGGGGCTGTTTCCCCTAGCGGGCTCTTT. Translation gives CASSSQGAVSPSGLF.

The chain uses TRBV4-1 and TRBJ2-2; D unresolved. There are 15 residues in the CDR3. Germline V CDR1 and CDR2: MGHRA, YSYEKL. Deletions cut 6 bases from V and 6 bases from J, with 17 bases between. CDR3 sequence (DNA): TGCGCCAGCAGTCCTCGACAAGAGCGCTCCGGGGAGCTGTTTTTT. Its protein product is CASSPRQERSGELFF.

The chain links TRBV28 to TRBJ2-6, with 10 bases identical to TRBD2. Germline CDR1 and CDR2: MDHEN and SYDVKM. This CDR3 is 17 amino acids long. Trimming removed 5 bases from V and 0 bases from J; junction bases left unmatched: 4. CDR3 amino acids: CASSGTSGVSGANVLTF. CDR3 bases: TGTGCCAGCAGTGGTACTAGCGGGGTCTCTGGGGCCAACGTCCTGACTTTC.

A single count supports this clone. J is TRBJ2-4 and V is TRBV7-9; unclear D gene. Per the germline V gene, CDR1 is SEHNR and CDR2 is FQNEAQ (reference sequence). This CDR3 comprises 17 residues. V was cut by 8 bases and J by 3 bases, with 23 bases left in between. The CDR3, as DNA: TGTGCCAGCGGCGACCTGGATCCAGCATACGGCAAAAACATTCAGTACTTC. This translates into CASGDLDPAYGKNIQYF.

The chain couples TRBV19 to TRBJ1-5; TRBD1 aligns across 7 bases. The V gene's germline CDR1 is LNHDA and CDR2 SQIVND (reference sequence). This CDR3 is 14 amino acids long. The ends lost 3 bases at V and 5 bases at J; junction bases unmatched: 4. In nucleotides, the CDR3 is TGTGCCAGTAGTATCGACAGGGTTGATCAGCCCCAGCATTTT. This gives the protein CASSIDRVDQPQHF.

The chain recombines TRBV4-2 with TRBJ2-3; no clear D. Trimming left V 0 bases short and J 5 bases short, with 12 bases between. The CDR3 runs to 15 residues. CDR1 and CDR2 from the germline V gene are LGHNA and YNFKEQ. CDR3 nucleotides: TGTGCCAGCAGCCAAGATGAATCTCCTGGAGATACGCAGTATTTT. This codes for CASSQDESPGDTQYF.

The rearrangement joins TRBV3-1 (or the pseudogene TRBV3-2) to TRBJ2-7; D uncertain. With 8 bases removed from V and 0 bases from J, the gap between germline ends came to 11 bases. The CDR3 sequence is 13 residues long. Per the germline V gene, CDR1 is LGHDT and CDR2 is YNNKEL (reference sequence). The DNA of the CDR3 is TGTGCCAGCTCTCGAAAATTCTCCTACGAGCAGTACTTC. It codes for CASSRKFSYEQYF.

This chain links TRBV27 with TRBJ2-1; a possible D gene is TRBD2 (6 bases). The CDR3 runs to 12 residues. Looked up from germline, CDR1 is MNHEY and CDR2 is SMNVEV (reference sequence). The V end lost 3 bases, the J end lost 12 bases, and 12 bases lay between the germline ends. CDR3: CASSFRDSRQFF. CDR3 nucleotides: TGTGCCAGCAGTTTCCGGGACTCAAGGCAGTTCTTC.

The chain combines TRBV15 with TRBJ1-2; D is unclear. V gave up 1 base and J gave up 8 bases, with 14 bases separating them. The germline gives CDR1 LNHNV, CDR2 YYDKDF (reference sequence). The CDR3 runs 14 residues. CDR3 coding DNA: TGTGCCACCAGCAGAGGTCCCCTGGGTCAAGGCTACACCTTC. Translating gives CATSRGPLGQGYTF.

The chain carries TRBV5-1 and TRBJ2-1; 13 nucleotides agree with TRBD2. V lost 4 bases and J lost 10; bases outside the gene matches: 8. The germline V gene encodes CDR1 SGHRS and CDR2 YFSETQ. The CDR3 runs to 15 residues. DNA for the CDR3: TGCGCCAGCAGCCCGGGACTAGCGGGGACGGAAGAGCAGTTCTTC. The encoded protein is CASSPGLAGTEEQFF.

The chain has TRBV5-6 and TRBJ2-1, with TRBD2 matching 8 bases. The V gene end was trimmed by 4 bases and the J gene end by 9 bases; junction bases not matched to a gene: 3. This CDR3 comprises 12 residues. The germline CDR1 and CDR2 sequences are SGHDT and YYEEEE. The CDR3 reads CASSREGGEQFF. The CDR3 region has the DNA TGTGCCAGCAGCCGGGAGGGAGGTGAGCAGTTCTTC.

This clone was counted a single time. The J gene is TRBJ2-7, the V gene TRBV18; 13 positions match TRBD2. In germline, CDR1 is KGHSH, CDR2 LQKENI. The CDR3 runs to 16 residues. Trimming removed 3 bases from V and 5 bases from J; junction bases left unmatched: 7. The chain's CDR3 is CASSPGLAGSKDEQYF. CDR3 nucleotides: TGTGCCAGCTCACCGGGACTAGCGGGATCCAAGGACGAGCAGTACTTC.

V and J are TRBV10-3 and TRBJ2-7; possibly TRBD2 for D (6 bases). Germline assignment: CDR1 ENHRY and CDR2 SYGVKD. The V gene lost 0 bases and the J gene lost 5 bases, with 11 bases spanning the gap. The CDR3 spans 14 residues. Here the CDR3 reads CAISESTGAHEQYF. The CDR3 DNA sequence: TGTGCCATCAGTGAGTCAACGGGAGCCCACGAGCAGTACTTC.

V and J are TRBV6-2 or TRBV6-3 and TRBJ1-5; D is possibly TRBD1 (5 bases). Germline V lookup: CDR1 MNHEY, CDR2 SVGEGT. V lost 0 bases to trimming and J lost 5 bases, with 8 bases between them. The CDR3 covers 14 residues. CDR3 amino acids: CASSYSAGDQPQHF. CDR3 DNA: TGTGCCAGCAGTTACTCGGCGGGGGATCAGCCCCAGCATTTT.

The chain links TRBV3-1 (or the pseudogene TRBV3-2) to TRBJ2-7; 9 bases align to TRBD1. CDR1 is LGHDT and CDR2 is YNNKEL in the germline V gene (reference sequence). V lost 0 bases and J lost 3; bases outside the gene matches: 0. The CDR3 spans 14 residues. The CDR3 spells CASSQEGQGYEQYF. The CDR3 nucleotides read TGTGCCAGCAGCCAAGAGGGACAGGGCTACGAGCAGTACTTC.

This chain connects TRBV27 to TRBJ2-7, with D maybe TRBD2 (6 bases). The CDR3 spans 14 residues. Germline loops: CDR1 MNHEY, CDR2 SMNVEV (reference sequence). The V end was cut by 6 bases, the J end by 4 bases, with 16 bases between. The CDR3: CASRSGTEGYEQYF. The CDR3 DNA reads TGTGCCAGCAGGTCCGGGACGGAGGGGTACGAGCAGTACTTC.